This T cell receptor (beta chain) is from a study of cytomegalovirus exposure and HLA in healthy donors. The wider study: Out of 180 million or so T cells, an earlier analysis found about 100 million unique TCR beta sequences in total.

The PCR ran on 60 Vbeta and 13 Jbeta primers. This table comes from immunoSEQ multiplex PCR, and its TCRdb copy is limited to in-frame clones, with some not included. The sample contains under 75,000 clones, 74% of which appear only once. Study results and limitations: Most of the TCR beta V segments (in an earlier analysis) were productive either about 87% or about 30% of the time. V- and J-gene trimming of TCR beta was linked (in a later analysis) to a missense DCLRE1C variant. Despite most TCR sequences being rare, some public TCRs occurred in many donors.

Trimming cost V 4 bases and J 2 bases; bases outside gene matches: 11. The length of the CDR3 is 16 residues. CDR1 and CDR2 from the germline V gene are SGHRS and YFSETQ. A remark on this clone: Its antigen is currently unknown.

The sequencing sample was made of PBMCs. V is TRBV5-1 and J is TRBJ2-7, with TRBD1 identical over 8 bases. The receptor was isolated from a human donor in good health. Here the CDR3 reads CASSPQGQGVAYEQYF. The CDR3 region has the DNA TGCGCCAGCAGCCCCCAAGGACAGGGAGTAGCCTACGAGCAGTACTTC.